This T cell receptor beta chain was observed in a study of blood T cells in healthy people across ages. Study-wide results and caveats: While age rose, TCR beta diversity per million T cells dropped in a roughly linear way.

Total RNA amounts of at least 5.5 micrograms were extracted per sample. For the second PCR, which ran for roughly 6 to 12 cycles, a sample-barcoded 5' primer and a J-beta primer mix were used. Each cDNA was tagged by a template-switch adaptor containing 12 random nucleotides. TCRdb processed the 5' RACE reads anew with MiXCR; each CDR3 protein has one entry. The table records approximately 1.5 million distinct CDR3 sequences, 40% to 45% of them present only once. CDR1 and CDR2 (germline): SQVTM, ANQGSEA. Unmatched junction bases numbered 6, after V lost 3 bases and J lost 4 bases. The CDR3 sequence is 15 residues long. For this clonotype: The antigen remains unidentified.

The receptor was isolated from a woman aged 18-35 years in good health. The chain links TRBV29-1 to TRBJ2-7, with 13 bases aligning to TRBD2. The sample taken for sequencing was blood. CDR3 region: CSVEGTSGREYEQYF. DNA of the CDR3: TGCAGCGTTGAGGGAACTAGCGGGAGGGAGTACGAGCAGTACTTC.